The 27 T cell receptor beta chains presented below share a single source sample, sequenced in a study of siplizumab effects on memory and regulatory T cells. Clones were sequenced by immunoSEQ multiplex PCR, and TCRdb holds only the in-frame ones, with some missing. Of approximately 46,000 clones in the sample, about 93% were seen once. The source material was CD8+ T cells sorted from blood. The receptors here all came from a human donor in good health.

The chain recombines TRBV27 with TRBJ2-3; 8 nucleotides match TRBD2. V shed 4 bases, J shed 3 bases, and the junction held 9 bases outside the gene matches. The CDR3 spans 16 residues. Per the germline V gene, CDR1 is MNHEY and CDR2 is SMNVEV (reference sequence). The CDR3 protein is CASSSLTSVGTDTQYF. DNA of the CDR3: TGTGCCAGCAGTTCCCTGACTAGCGTTGGGACAGATACGCAGTATTTT.

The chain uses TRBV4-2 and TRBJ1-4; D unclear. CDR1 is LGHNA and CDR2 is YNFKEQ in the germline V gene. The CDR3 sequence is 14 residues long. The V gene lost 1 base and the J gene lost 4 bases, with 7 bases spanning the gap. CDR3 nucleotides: TGTGCCAGCAGCCAAGTCAGCATTAATGAAAAACTGTTTTTT. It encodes CASSQVSINEKLFF.

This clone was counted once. CDR3 in DNA: TGTGCCAGCAGCGCAACAGGGTACGAGCAGTACTTC. It yields the protein CASSATGYEQYF. This chain connects TRBV27 to TRBJ2-7; a possible D gene is TRBD1 (6 bases). This CDR3 has 12 residues. Between the trimmed V and J ends, which lost 6 bases and 4 bases, there was a span of 10 bases. CDR1 is MNHEY, CDR2 SMNVEV, per germline (reference sequence).

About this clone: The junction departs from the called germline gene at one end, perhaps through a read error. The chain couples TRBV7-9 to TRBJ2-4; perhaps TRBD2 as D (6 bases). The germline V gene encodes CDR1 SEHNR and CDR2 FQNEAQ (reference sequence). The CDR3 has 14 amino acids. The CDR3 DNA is TGTGCCAGCAGCTCCAGGGACTCCAATAACATTCAGTACTTC. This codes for CASSSRDSNNIQYF. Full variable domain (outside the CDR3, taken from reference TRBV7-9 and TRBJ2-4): DTGVSQNPRHKITKRGQNVTFRCDPISEHNRLYWYRQTLGQGPEFLTYFQNEAQLEKSRLLSDRFSAERPKGSFSTLEIQRTEQGDSAMYLCASSSRDSNNIQYFGAGTRLSVL.

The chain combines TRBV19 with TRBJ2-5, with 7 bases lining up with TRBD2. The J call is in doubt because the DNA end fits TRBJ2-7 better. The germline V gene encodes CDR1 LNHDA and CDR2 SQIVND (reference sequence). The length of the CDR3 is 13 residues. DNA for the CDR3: TGTGCCAGTAGCCGGGACTACCCCCACGAGCAGTACTTC. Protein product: CASSRDYPHEQYF.

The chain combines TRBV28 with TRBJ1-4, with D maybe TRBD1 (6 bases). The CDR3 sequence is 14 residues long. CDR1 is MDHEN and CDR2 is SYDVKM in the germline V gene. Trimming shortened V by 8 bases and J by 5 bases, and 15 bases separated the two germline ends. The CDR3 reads CASLSGTRNEKLFF. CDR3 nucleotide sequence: TGTGCCAGCTTATCCGGGACAAGAAATGAAAAACTGTTTTTT.

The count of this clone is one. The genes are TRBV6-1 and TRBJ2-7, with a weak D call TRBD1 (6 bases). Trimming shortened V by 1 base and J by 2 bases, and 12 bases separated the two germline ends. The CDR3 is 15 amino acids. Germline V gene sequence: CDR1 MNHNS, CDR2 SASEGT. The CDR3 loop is CASSEGWGTPYEQYF. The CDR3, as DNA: TGTGCCAGCAGTGAAGGGTGGGGGACACCCTACGAGCAGTACTTC.

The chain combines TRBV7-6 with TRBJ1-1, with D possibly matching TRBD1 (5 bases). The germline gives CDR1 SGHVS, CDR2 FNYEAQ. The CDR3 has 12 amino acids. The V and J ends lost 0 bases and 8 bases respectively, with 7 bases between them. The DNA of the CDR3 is TGTGCCAGCAGCTTAGCGGGGCAAGAAGCTTTCTTT. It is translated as CASSLAGQEAFF.

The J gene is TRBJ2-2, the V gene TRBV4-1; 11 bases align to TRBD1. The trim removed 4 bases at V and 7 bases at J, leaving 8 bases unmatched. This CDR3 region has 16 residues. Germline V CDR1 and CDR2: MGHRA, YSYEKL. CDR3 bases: TGCGCCAGCAGCCCTAAGGACAGGGGGCTTAGCGGGGAGCTGTTTTTT. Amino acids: CASSPKDRGLSGELFF.

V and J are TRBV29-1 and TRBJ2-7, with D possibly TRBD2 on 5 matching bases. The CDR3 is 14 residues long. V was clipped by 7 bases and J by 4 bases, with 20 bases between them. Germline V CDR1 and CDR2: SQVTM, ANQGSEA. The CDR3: CSANLALAPYEQYF. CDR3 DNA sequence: TGCAGCGCCAACCTAGCCTTGGCTCCTTACGAGCAGTACTTC.

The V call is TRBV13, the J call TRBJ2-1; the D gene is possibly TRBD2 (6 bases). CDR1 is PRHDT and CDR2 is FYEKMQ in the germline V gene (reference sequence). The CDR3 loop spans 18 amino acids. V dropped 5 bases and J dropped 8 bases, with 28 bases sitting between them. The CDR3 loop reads CASSPRTTGTPKGDEQFF. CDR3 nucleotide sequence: TGTGCCAGCAGCCCCAGAACTACCGGGACTCCGAAGGGCGATGAGCAGTTCTTC.

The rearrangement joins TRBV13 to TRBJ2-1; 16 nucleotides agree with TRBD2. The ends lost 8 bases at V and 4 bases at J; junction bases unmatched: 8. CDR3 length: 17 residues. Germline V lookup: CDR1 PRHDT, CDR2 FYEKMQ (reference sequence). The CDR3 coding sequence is TGTGCCAGCTCGGGACTAGCGGGAGGGCCGGGGTACAATGAGCAGTTCTTC. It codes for CASSGLAGGPGYNEQFF.

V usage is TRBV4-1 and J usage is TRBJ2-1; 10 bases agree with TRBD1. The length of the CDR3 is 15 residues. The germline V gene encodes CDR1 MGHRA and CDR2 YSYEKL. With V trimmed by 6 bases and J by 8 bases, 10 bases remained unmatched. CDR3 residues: CASSSGTGVGDEQFF. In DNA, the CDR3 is TGCGCCAGCAGTTCCGGGACAGGGGTCGGAGATGAGCAGTTCTTC.

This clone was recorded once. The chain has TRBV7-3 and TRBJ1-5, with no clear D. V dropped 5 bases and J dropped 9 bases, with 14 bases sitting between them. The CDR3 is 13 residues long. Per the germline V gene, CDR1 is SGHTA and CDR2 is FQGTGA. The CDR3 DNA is TGTGCCAGCAGCCTATCGCATGGGCTGCCCCAGCATTTT. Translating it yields CASSLSHGLPQHF.

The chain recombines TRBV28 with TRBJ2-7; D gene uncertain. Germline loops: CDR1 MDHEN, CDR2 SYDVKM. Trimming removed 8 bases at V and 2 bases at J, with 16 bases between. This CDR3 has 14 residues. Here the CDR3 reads CASSRQGETYEQYF. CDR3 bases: TGTGCCAGCTCAAGGCAAGGAGAAACCTACGAGCAGTACTTC.

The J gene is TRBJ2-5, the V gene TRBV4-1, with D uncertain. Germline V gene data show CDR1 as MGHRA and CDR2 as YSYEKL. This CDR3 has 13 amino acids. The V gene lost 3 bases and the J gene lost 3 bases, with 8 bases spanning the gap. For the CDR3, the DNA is TGCGCCAGCAGCCACGACCTAGAAGAGACCCAGTACTTC. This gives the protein CASSHDLEETQYF.

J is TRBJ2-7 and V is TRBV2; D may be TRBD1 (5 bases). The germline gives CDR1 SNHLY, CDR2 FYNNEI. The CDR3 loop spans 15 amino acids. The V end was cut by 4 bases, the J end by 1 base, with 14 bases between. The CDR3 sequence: CASSVAQAPSYEQYF. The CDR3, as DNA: TGTGCCAGCAGTGTTGCACAGGCCCCTTCCTACGAGCAGTACTTC.

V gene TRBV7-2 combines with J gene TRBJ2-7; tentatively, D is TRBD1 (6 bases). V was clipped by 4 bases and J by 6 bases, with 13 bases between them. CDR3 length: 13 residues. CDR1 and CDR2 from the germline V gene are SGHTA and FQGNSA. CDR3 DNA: TGTGCCAGCAGCTACCTGACAGGAGGCGAGCAGTACTTC. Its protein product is CASSYLTGGEQYF. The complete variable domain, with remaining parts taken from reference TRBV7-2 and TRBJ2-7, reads GAGVSQSPSNKVTEKGKDVELRCDPISGHTALYWYRQSLGQGLEFLIYFQGNSAPDKSGLPSDRFSAERTGGSVSTLTIQRTQQEDSAVYLCASSYLTGGEQYFGPGTRLTVT.

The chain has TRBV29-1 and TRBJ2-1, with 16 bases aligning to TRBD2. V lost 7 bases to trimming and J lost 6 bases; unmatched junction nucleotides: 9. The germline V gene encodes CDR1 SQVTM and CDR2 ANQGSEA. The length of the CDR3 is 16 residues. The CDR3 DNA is TGCAGCGCCTTCTCCGGGACTAGCGGGAGGGCCAATGAGCAGTTCTTC. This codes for CSAFSGTSGRANEQFF.

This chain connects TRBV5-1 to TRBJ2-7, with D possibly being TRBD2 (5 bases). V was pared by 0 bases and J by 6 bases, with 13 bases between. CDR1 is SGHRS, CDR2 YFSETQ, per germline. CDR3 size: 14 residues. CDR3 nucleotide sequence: TGCGCCAGCAGCTTGGGCTCCCGGGGTTTCGAGCAGTACTTC. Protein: CASSLGSRGFEQYF.

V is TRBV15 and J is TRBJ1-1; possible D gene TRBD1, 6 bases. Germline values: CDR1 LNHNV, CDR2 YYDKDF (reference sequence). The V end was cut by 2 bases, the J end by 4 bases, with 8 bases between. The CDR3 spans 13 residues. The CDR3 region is CATSRQTGTEAFF. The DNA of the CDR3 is TGTGCCACCAGCAGACAGACAGGCACTGAAGCTTTCTTT.

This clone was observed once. The CDR3 region has the DNA TGTGCCAGCAGCTTTTCTAGCGCAACCTACGAGCAGTACTTC. Translating gives CASSFSSATYEQYF. The genes are TRBV11-2 and TRBJ2-7; D perhaps matches TRBD2 (6 bases). The V end was cut by 3 bases, the J end by 2 bases, with 11 bases between. This CDR3 comprises 14 residues. Per the germline V gene, CDR1 is SGHAT and CDR2 is FQNNGV.

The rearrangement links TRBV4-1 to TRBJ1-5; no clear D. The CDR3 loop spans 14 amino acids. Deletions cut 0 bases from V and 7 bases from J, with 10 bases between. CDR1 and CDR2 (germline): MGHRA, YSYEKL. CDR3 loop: CASSQEIGRQPQHF. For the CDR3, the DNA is TGCGCCAGCAGCCAAGAAATAGGTCGCCAGCCCCAGCATTTT.

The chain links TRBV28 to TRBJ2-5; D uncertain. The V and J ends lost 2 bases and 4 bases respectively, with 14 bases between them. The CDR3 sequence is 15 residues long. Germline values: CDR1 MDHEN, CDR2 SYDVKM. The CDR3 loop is CASSLMAGFPETQYF. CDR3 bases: TGTGCCAGCAGTTTAATGGCTGGTTTTCCAGAGACCCAGTACTTC.

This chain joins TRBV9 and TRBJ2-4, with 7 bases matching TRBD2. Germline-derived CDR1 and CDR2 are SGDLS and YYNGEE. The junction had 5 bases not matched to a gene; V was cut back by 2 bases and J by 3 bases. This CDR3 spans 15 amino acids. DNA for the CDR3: TGTGCCAGCAGCGTGTCCGGGACTATCAAAAACATTCAGTACTTC. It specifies CASSVSGTIKNIQYF.

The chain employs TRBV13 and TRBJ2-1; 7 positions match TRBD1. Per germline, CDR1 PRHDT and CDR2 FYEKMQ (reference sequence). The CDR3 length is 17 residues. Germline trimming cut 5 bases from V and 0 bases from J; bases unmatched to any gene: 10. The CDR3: CASSLLTGEVSYNEQFF. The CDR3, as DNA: TGTGCCAGCAGCCTACTAACAGGGGAAGTCTCCTACAATGAGCAGTTCTTC.

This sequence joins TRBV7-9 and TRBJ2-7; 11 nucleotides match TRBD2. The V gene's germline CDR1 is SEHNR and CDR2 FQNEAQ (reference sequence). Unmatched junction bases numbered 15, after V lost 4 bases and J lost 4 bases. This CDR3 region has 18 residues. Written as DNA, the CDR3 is TGTGCCAGCAGCTCGGTAATCACGACTAGCGGGGCTGTATACGAGCAGTACTTC. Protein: CASSSVITTSGAVYEQYF. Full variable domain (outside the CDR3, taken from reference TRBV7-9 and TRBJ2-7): DTGVSQNPRHKITKRGQNVTFRCDPISEHNRLYWYRQTLGQGPEFLTYFQNEAQLEKSRLLSDRFSAERPKGSFSTLEIQRTEQGDSAMYLCASSSVITTSGAVYEQYFGPGTRLTVT.